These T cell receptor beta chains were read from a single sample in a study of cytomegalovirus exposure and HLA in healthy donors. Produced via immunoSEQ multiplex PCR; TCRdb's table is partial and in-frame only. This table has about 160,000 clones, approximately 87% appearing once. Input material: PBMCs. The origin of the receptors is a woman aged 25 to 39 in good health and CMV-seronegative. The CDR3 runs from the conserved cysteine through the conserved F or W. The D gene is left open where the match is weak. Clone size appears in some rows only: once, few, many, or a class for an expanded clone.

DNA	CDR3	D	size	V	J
TGCGCCAGCAGCTTGGCCGGAGGGGTCGGGTACACCGGGGAGCTGTTTTTT	CASSLAGGVGYTGELFF	NA	NA	TRBV5-1	TRBJ2-2
TGTGCCAGCAGCCCTGAGTGGGTAGAGACCCAGTACTTC	CASSPEWVETQYF	NA	NA	TRBV7-8	TRBJ2-5
TGTGCCAGCTCCAGGCTCGGCGGGCAATATGGCTACACCTTC	CASSRLGGQYGYTF	NA	NA	TRBV18	TRBJ1-2
TGCGCCAGCAGCTTCAATACCGGGTCAAACACCGGGGAGCTGTTTTTT	CASSFNTGSNTGELFF	NA	NA	TRBV5-1	TRBJ2-2
TGTGCCAGCAGTTTCGGGACAGGGGGCGAGCAGTACTTC	CASSFGTGGEQYF	TRBD1	NA	TRBV27	TRBJ2-7
TGTGCCAGCAGTTGGGACAGGCTGCAAGATACGCAGTATTTT	CASSWDRLQDTQYF	TRBD1	NA	TRBV28	TRBJ2-3
TGTGCTAGTGGGACAGGATCCGGGGAGCTGTTTTTT	CASGTGSGELFF	NA	NA	TRBV12-5	TRBJ2-2
TGTGCCAGCAGTTTTATGGGACAGGGGTCAGATACGCAGTATTTT	CASSFMGQGSDTQYF	TRBD1	NA	TRBV28	TRBJ2-3
TGTGCCAGCAGTGGACAGGGGGAGGACCAAGAGACCCAGTACTTC	CASSGQGEDQETQYF	TRBD1	NA	TRBV6-5	TRBJ2-5
TGTGCCAGCAAGGTGTACAAATCAGGGTTCGGTGAAGCTTTCTTT	CASKVYKSGFGEAFF	NA	NA	TRBV6-5	TRBJ1-1
TGTGCCAGCAGCCCCTTTTTGGGACAGGTGTACGAGCAGTACTTC	CASSPFLGQVYEQYF	TRBD1	NA	TRBV5-6	TRBJ2-7
TGTGCCAGGCAAATCCGGACAGGGTACGAGCAGTACTTC	CARQIRTGYEQYF	TRBD1	NA	TRBV28	TRBJ2-7
TGCGCCAGCAGCTTAGAAATCAGGGGGCATACAGGCTACACCTTC	CASSLEIRGHTGYTF	TRBD1	NA	TRBV5-1	TRBJ1-2
TGTGCCAGTCGACAGGGATCAATGCCCTCCTACGAGCAGTACTTC	CASRQGSMPSYEQYF	TRBD1	NA	TRBV19	TRBJ2-7
TGTGCCAGCAGCTTAGGCGGCAGGCCCTACGAGCAGTACTTC	CASSLGGRPYEQYF	NA	NA	TRBV7-9	TRBJ2-7
TGTGCCAGCACTCGAGACAGGGTGGCTGGAAACACCATATATTTT	CASTRDRVAGNTIYF	TRBD1	NA	TRBV6-1	TRBJ1-3
TGTGCCAGCAGGGGGCAAGAGACCCAGTACTTC	CASRGQETQYF	NA	NA	TRBV28	TRBJ2-5
TGCGCCAGCAGCTGGAGACGGGGTAATGAAAAACTGTTTTTT	CASSWRRGNEKLFF	NA	NA	TRBV5-1	TRBJ1-4
TGTGCCAGCAGCTTACGGGACAGGGGGCGGCATGAGCAGTTCTTC	CASSLRDRGRHEQFF	TRBD1	NA	TRBV11-2	TRBJ2-1
TGCAGCGTTGAAGTGGGCTACGAGCAGTACTTC	CSVEVGYEQYF	NA	NA	TRBV29-1	TRBJ2-7
TGTGCCAGCAGCGTAGCCGGGAAAACCGGGGAGCTGTTTTTT	CASSVAGKTGELFF	NA	NA	TRBV9	TRBJ2-2
TGTGCCACCACGACCACCTACGAGCAGTACTTC	CATTTTYEQYF	NA	once	TRBV25-1	TRBJ2-7
TGCGCCAGCAGAGGACAGGGGGGCACTGAAGCTTTCTTT	CASRGQGGTEAFF	TRBD1	NA	TRBV5-1	TRBJ1-1
TGTGCCAGCAGTTCGTCTAGCGGGAGTCAAGAGACCCAGTACTTC	CASSSSSGSQETQYF	TRBD2	NA	TRBV6-1	TRBJ2-5
TGTGCCAGCAGTGATAGGACAGGGTCCGAGCAGTACTTC	CASSDRTGSEQYF	TRBD1	NA	TRBV2	TRBJ2-7
TGTGCCAGTAGTATAGATTTAGAGGTTCGGCCCAGCTACACCTTC	CASSIDLEVRPSYTF	NA	NA	TRBV19	TRBJ1-2
TGTGCCTGGAGTAGGAAACAGACCCCCTATGGCTACACCTTC	CAWSRKQTPYGYTF	NA	NA	TRBV30	TRBJ1-2
TGTGCCAGCAGTTTCGGGGGGGCCGACAGAAACACCATATATTTT	CASSFGGADRNTIYF	NA	NA	TRBV28	TRBJ1-3
TGTGCCAGCAGTGAGTTAGCGGGGGGGCCAGGCACAGATACGCAGTATTTT	CASSELAGGPGTDTQYF	TRBD2	NA	TRBV25-1	TRBJ2-3